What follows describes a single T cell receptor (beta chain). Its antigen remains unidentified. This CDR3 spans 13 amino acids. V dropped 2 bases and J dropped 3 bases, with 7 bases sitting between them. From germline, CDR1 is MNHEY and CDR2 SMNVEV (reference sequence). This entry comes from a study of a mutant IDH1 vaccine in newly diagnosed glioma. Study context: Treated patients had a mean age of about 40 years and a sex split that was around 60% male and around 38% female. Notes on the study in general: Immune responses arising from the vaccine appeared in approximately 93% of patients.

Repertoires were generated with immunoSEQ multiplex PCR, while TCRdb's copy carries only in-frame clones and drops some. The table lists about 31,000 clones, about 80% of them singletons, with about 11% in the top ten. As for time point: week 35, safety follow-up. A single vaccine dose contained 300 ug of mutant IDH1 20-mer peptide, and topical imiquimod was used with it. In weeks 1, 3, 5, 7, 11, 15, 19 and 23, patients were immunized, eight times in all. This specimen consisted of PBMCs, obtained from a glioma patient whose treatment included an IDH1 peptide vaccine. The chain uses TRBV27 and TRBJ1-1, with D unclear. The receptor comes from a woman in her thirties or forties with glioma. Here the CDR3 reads CASSLEEYTEAFF. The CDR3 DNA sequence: TGTGCCAGCAGTTTAGAGGAATACACTGAAGCTTTCTTT.